This paragraph covers one T cell receptor beta chain sequence. The clone's antigen remains unknown. Base qualities are missing; no much larger clone stands one base away. The time point tag for this specimen amounts to: pre-treatment sample, taken before nivolumab and TIL therapy. Between late 2017 and 2020, a dual-center phase I trial enrolled adults who had stage 4 NSCLC. The samples were obtained from a phase I trial that was single-arm and open-label and tested tumor-infiltrating lymphocyte therapy combined with nivolumab in advanced non-small cell lung cancer. Blood mononuclear cells from EDTA tubes were isolated by Ficoll gradient, snap-frozen as pellets, and DNA was extracted with a Qiagen mini-prep kit. TCR beta CDR3 regions were amplified from genomic DNA by bias-controlled multiplex PCR with the immunoSEQ v3 hsTCRB kit. TCR libraries were sequenced on an Illumina NextSeq 500 to approximately 2 million read pairs for survey level or 5-6 million for deep level. Processing in the source paper ran as follows. Clonality was reported by immunoSEQ Analyzer software, which also assigned V, D and J genes and filtered out non-productive sequences. Repertoires were compared using productive Simpson clonality and Morisita overlap index of productive TRB rearrangements between infused TIL and blood. For each clone in blood, the absolute clonotype count was estimated by multiplying the lymphocyte count by the CD3+ fraction and by the clone's productive frequency. TCRdb retrieved this table from immuneACCESS and kept in-frame rearrangements only. Not all clones are present; in checked studies, unresolved V genes account for under half, and no reason is known for the remainder. Clone size and the V and J calls come from that table; the DNA yielded D and trimming. Across this sample there are about 59,000 clones, with about 81% seen only once. The top ten clonotypes cover less than 3% of the sample.

The data stem from a study of TIL therapy for anti-PD-1-resistant metastatic lung cancer (dated by TCRdb to about 2021). In terms of the full investigation: Tumors were harvested before any PD-1/PD-L1 blockade; patients then received nivolumab, and those progressing received lymphodepletion, expanded TIL infusion and IL-2. Enrolled patients had a median age of roughly 50 years (range roughly 35-85) and a median tumor PD-L1 proportion score of around 5.6%. Most of the cohort had lung adenocarcinoma, including a few EGFR-mutant tumors and two ALK-rearranged tumors, and half of the patients were either current or former smokers. A median non-synonymous tumor mutation burden of over 1.2 mutations per megabase was determined across the cohort by whole-exome sequencing. T cell receptor beta sequencing of tumor and peripheral blood served to follow clonotypes across the tumor, the expanded TIL product, and serial blood samples. Overall study outcomes, separate from this receptor: The baseline peripheral repertoire was partially replaced by infused TIL clonotypes, which then decayed over months, and no apparent association between persistence and response was found. The study protocol defined all tumor marker inferences as exploratory. Generalizability was limited because the cohort was highly selected, with more treatment-naive, never-smoker and oncogene-addicted patients included than is typical.

Germline trimming amounts to 0 bases on V and 4 bases on J, with 8 as the count of junction bases outside the gene matches. Taken from cysteine to phenylalanine, the CDR3 has 16 residues. Solely the CDR3 DNA is kept, with 48 bases framed from the first base. From a lookup of the germline V gene, CDR1 and CDR2 are LGHNA and YNFKEQ. Here the chain combines TRBV4-2 and TRBJ1-2; 7 nucleotides in the junction match TRBD1. The clonotype was recovered from a person between 25 and 80 years old with non-small cell lung cancer. The source was blood, collected at baseline. The CDR3 amino acid sequence is: CASSQDTDRRGYGYTF. The DNA sequence is TGTGCCAGCAGCCAAGATACGGACAGGCGGGGCTATGGCTACACCTTC.